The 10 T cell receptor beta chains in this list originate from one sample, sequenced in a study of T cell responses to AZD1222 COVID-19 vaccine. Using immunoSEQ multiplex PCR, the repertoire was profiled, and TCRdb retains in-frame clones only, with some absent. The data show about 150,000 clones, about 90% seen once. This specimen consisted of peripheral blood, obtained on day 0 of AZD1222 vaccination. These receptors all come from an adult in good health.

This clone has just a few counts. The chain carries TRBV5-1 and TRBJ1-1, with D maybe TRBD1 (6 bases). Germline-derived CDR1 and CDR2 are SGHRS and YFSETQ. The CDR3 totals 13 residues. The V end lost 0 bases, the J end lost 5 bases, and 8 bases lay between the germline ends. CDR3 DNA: TGCGCCAGCAGCTTGGAGGGGGAAACTGAAGCTTTCTTT. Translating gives CASSLEGETEAFF.

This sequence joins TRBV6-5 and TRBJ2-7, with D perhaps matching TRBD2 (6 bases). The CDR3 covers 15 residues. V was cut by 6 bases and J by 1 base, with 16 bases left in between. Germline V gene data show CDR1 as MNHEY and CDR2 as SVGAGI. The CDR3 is CASRRDRDSSYEQYF. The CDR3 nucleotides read TGTGCCAGCAGAAGGGACCGGGACTCTTCCTACGAGCAGTACTTC.

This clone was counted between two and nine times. The CDR3 loop is CAWRGLANSPLHF. CDR3 in DNA: TGTGCCTGGAGAGGTTTAGCCAATTCACCCCTCCACTTT. This chain links TRBV30 with TRBJ1-6; D is unclear. Trimming took 3 bases from V and 7 from J, leaving 10 bases between them. The V gene's germline CDR1 is GTSNPN and CDR2 SVGIG (reference sequence). This CDR3 comprises 13 residues. The full variable domain, completed using reference TRBV30 and TRBJ1-6, is SQTIHQWPATLVQPVGSPLSLECTVEGTSNPNLYWYRQAAGRGLQLLFYSVGIGQISSEVPQNLSASRPQDRQFILSSKKLLLSDSGFYLCAWRGLANSPLHFGNGTRLTVT.

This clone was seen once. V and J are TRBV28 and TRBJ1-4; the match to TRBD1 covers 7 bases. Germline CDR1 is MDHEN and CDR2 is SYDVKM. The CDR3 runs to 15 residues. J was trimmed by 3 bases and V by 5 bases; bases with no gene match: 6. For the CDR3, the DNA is TGTGCCAGCAGTCCCACGACAGGGCCTAATGAAAAACTGTTTTTT. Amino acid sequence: CASSPTTGPNEKLFF.

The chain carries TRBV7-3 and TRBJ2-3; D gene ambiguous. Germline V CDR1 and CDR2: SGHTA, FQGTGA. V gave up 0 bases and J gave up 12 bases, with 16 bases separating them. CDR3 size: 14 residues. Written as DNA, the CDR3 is TGTGCCAGCAGCTTAACGTGGCTCACCGAGACACAGTATTTT. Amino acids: CASSLTWLTETQYF.

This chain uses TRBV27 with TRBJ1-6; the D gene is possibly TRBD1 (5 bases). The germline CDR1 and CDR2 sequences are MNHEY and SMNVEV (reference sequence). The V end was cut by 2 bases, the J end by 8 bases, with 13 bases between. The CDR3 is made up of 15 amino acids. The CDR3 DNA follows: TGTGCCAGCAGTTTAAAGAGGGCAGGGCATTCACCCCTCCACTTT. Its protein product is CASSLKRAGHSPLHF.

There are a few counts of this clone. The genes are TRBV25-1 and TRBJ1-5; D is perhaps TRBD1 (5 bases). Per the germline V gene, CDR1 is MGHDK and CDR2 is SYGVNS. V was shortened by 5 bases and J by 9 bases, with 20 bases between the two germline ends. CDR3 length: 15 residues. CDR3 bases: TGTGCCAGCAGTCCCCCTGGGACCCCTTCCCGGCCCCAGCATTTT. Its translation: CASSPPGTPSRPQHF.

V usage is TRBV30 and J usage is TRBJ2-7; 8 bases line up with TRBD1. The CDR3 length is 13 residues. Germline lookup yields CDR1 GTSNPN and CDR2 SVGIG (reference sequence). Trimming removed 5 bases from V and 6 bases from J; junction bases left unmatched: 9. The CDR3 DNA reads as TGTGCCTGGCTCAGGACAGGGCTCCGCGAGCAGTACTTC. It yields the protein CAWLRTGLREQYF.

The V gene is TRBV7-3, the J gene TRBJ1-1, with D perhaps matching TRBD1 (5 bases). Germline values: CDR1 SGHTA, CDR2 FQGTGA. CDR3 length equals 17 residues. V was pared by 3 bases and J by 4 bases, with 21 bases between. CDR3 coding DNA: TGTGCCAGCAGCTTTGTCCCGATGGACACCGGGGCCACTGAAGCTTTCTTT. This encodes CASSFVPMDTGATEAFF.

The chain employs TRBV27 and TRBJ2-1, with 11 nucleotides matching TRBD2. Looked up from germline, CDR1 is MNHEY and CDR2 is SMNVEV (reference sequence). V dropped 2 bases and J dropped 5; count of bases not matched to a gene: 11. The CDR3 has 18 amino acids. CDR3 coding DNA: TGTGCCAGCAGTTTACTAGCGGGAGGACTATGGGGGAACAATGAGCAGTTCTTC. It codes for CASSLLAGGLWGNNEQFF.